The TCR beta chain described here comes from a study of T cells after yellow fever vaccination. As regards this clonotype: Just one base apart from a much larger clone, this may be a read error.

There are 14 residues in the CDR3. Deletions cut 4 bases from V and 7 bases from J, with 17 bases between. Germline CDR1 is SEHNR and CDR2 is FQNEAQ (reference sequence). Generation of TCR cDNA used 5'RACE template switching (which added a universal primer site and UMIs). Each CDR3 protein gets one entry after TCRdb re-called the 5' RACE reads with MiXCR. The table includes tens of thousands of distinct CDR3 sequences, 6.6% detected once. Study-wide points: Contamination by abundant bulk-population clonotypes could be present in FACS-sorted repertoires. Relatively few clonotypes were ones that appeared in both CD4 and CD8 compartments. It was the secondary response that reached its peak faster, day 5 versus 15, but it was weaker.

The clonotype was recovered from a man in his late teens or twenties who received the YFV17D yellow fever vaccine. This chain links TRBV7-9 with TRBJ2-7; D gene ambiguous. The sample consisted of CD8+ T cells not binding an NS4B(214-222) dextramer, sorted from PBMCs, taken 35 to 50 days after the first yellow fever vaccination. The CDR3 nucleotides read TGTGCCAGCAGCTCCAAGAAAAGGGTTAGTGAGCAGTACTTC. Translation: CASSSKKRVSEQYF. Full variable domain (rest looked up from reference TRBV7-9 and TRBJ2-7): DTGVSQNPRHKITKRGQNVTFRCDPISEHNRLYWYRQTLGQGPEFLTYFQNEAQLEKSRLLSDRFSAERPKGSFSTLEIQRTEQGDSAMYLCASSSKKRVSEQYFGPGTRLTVT.